This T cell receptor (beta chain) was retrieved from a study of blood T cell repertoires in COVID-19. Turning to the study itself: The cDNA or gDNA used as material had been derived from T cells, B-cell-depleted T cells, or PBMCs.

TCRdb keeps only in-frame clones here, not all; method: immunoSEQ multiplex PCR. The sample has around 450,000 clones; about 90% are singletons. Study members were between roughly 18 and 90 years old and lived in 24 US regions. Two negative PCRs, clearance, or symptom resolution had been documented for recovered Cohort 3 donors. Germline V lookup: CDR1 SGHRS, CDR2 YFSETQ. The junction had 5 bases not matched to a gene; V was cut back by 4 bases and J by 4 bases. The CDR3 is made up of 14 amino acids. This TCR derives from a woman aged 18-29 years who had recovered from COVID-19. Sequenced input: PBMCs or T cells enriched from blood (not recorded which). V gene TRBV5-1 combines with J gene TRBJ2-1, with 7 bases fitting TRBD1. The DNA for the CDR3 is TGCGCCAGCAGCACTGGGGACAGATACAATGAGCAGTTCTTC. It specifies CASSTGDRYNEQFF. Full variable domain (rest looked up from reference TRBV5-1 and TRBJ2-1): KAGVTQTPRYLIKTRGQQVTLSCSPISGHRSVSWYQQTPGQGLQFLFEYFSETQRNKGNFPGRFSGRQFSNSRSEMNVSTLELGDSALYLCASSTGDRYNEQFFGPGTRLTVL.